The sequence of this T cell receptor beta chain was determined in a study of blood T cell repertoires in COVID-19. Study overall: Whether acute or convalescent, the COVID-19 samples came from the United States, Italy and Spain.

Germline CDR1 reads ENHRY; CDR2 reads SYGVKD. The CDR3 extends over 13 amino acids. Trimming left V 7 bases short and J 3 bases short, with 10 bases between. Enrolment of Seattle patients took place during active infection, and they were followed longitudinally. TCRdb keeps only in-frame clones here, not all; method: immunoSEQ multiplex PCR. The sample has about 150,000 clones, approximately 91% seen once. The genes are TRBV10-3 and TRBJ2-1; D ambiguous. Sequencing was carried out using peripheral blood. The clonotype comes from a man aged 18-30 years with COVID-19, enrolled during active disease. The CDR3 reads CAINGGLYNEQFF. CDR3 coding DNA: TGTGCCATCAATGGTGGCCTCTACAATGAGCAGTTCTTC.